Shown below are 21 T cell receptor beta chains from a single sample sequenced in a study of blood T cell repertoires in COVID-19. Sequenced by immunoSEQ multiplex PCR; TCRdb stores in-frame clones only, minus some. The data show about 70,000 clones, with around nine tenths seen just once and around 12% held by the top ten. Specimen: peripheral blood. These receptors all come from a woman in her sixties or seventies with acute or convalescent COVID-19.

To note about this clone: The sample holds other DNA sequences that translate to the same CDR3. The chain links TRBV7-9 to TRBJ2-7; tentatively, D is TRBD1 (6 bases). The length of the CDR3 is 13 residues. The ends were cut back, 5 bases at V and 1 base at J, with 9 bases in the middle. Germline CDR1 reads SEHNR; CDR2 reads FQNEAQ (reference sequence). The CDR3 bases are TGTGCCAGCAGCCTCGACAGGTCCTACGAGCAGTACTTC. Its translation: CASSLDRSYEQYF. Full variable domain (outside the CDR3, taken from reference TRBV7-9 and TRBJ2-7): DTGVSQNPRHKITKRGQNVTFRCDPISEHNRLYWYRQTLGQGPEFLTYFQNEAQLEKSRLLSDRFSAERPKGSFSTLEIQRTEQGDSAMYLCASSLDRSYEQYFGPGTRLTVT.

The rearrangement links TRBV3-1 (or the pseudogene TRBV3-2) to TRBJ2-1, with 8 bases identical to TRBD1. Germline V CDR1 and CDR2: LGHDT, YNNKEL (reference sequence). The CDR3 contains 13 residues. With V trimmed by 3 bases and J by 10 bases, 5 bases remained unmatched. CDR3 sequence reads: CASSHPGGTEQFF. As DNA, the CDR3 is TGTGCCAGCAGCCATCCAGGGGGCACCGAGCAGTTCTTC.

V gene TRBV5-1 combines with J gene TRBJ2-5; the match to TRBD2 covers 15 bases. After removal of 2 bases from V and 3 bases from J, the junction contained 11 bases not matched to a gene. Germline assignment: CDR1 SGHRS and CDR2 YFSETQ. The CDR3 is made up of 19 amino acids. The DNA of the CDR3 is TGCGCCAGCAGCTTTGGGGCCCGGACTAGCGGGGGGGCTGAAGAGACCCAGTACTTC. Protein sequence: CASSFGARTSGGAEETQYF.

The rearrangement uses TRBV7-9 and TRBJ1-4; 7 bases fit TRBD1. The CDR3 sequence is 17 residues long. Trimming removed 5 bases from V and 0 bases from J; junction bases left unmatched: 9. The germline gives CDR1 SEHNR, CDR2 FQNEAQ (reference sequence). The CDR3 DNA reads as TGTGCCAGCAGCGGACCCAGGGGGTTTGCAACTAATGAAAAACTGTTTTTT. Amino acid sequence: CASSGPRGFATNEKLFF.

V is TRBV7-8 and J is TRBJ2-7; D is possibly TRBD2 (7 bases). Germline values: CDR1 SGHVS, CDR2 FQNEAQ. The CDR3 runs to 16 residues. The V end was cut by 5 bases, the J end by 0 bases, with 17 bases between. CDR3: CASSLKGGIGSYEQYF. CDR3 DNA sequence: TGTGCCAGCAGCCTCAAGGGGGGGATTGGCTCCTACGAGCAGTACTTC.

The rearrangement uses TRBV5-1 and TRBJ2-7; a possible D gene is TRBD1 (6 bases). V was pared by 5 bases and J by 3 bases, with 15 bases between. The germline CDR1 and CDR2 sequences are SGHRS and YFSETQ. The CDR3 runs 14 residues. For the CDR3, the DNA is TGCGCCAGCAGGTCCTTCCGGGACAACTACGAGCAGTACTTC. It translates to CASRSFRDNYEQYF.

The chain couples TRBV11-2 to TRBJ1-4; 7 bases are a match to TRBD1. The germline gives CDR1 SGHAT, CDR2 FQNNGV. V lost 6 bases, J lost 3 bases, and 4 bases stayed unmatched. The CDR3 has 14 residues. CDR3 loop: CASRNRGPNEKLFF. Here the CDR3 DNA reads TGTGCCAGCAGGAACAGGGGCCCTAATGAAAAACTGTTTTTT.

The gene calls are TRBV5-1 and TRBJ2-2; TRBD2 matches 13 bases. Germline V gene data show CDR1 as SGHRS and CDR2 as YFSETQ. The CDR3 has 20 residues. V shed 3 bases and J 7 bases; nucleotides not matched to a gene: 18. In DNA form, the CDR3 reads TGCGCCAGCAGCTCCCGCCCCCAAACTAGCGGGGGGGCGCTGGACGGGGAGCTGTTTTTT. Translated, it gives CASSSRPQTSGGALDGELFF. The whole variable domain, remainder taken from reference TRBV5-1 and TRBJ2-2, is KAGVTQTPRYLIKTRGQQVTLSCSPISGHRSVSWYQQTPGQGLQFLFEYFSETQRNKGNFPGRFSGRQFSNSRSEMNVSTLELGDSALYLCASSSRPQTSGGALDGELFFGEGSRLTVL.

This chain joins TRBV19 and TRBJ2-3, with TRBD2 as a possible D gene (5 bases). The CDR3 length is 14 residues. CDR1 is LNHDA, CDR2 SQIVND, per germline (reference sequence). V lost 4 bases to trimming and J lost 6 bases, with 14 bases between them. CDR3 sequence: CASSKAAGGDTQYF. CDR3 nucleotides: TGTGCCAGTAGTAAGGCGGCGGGTGGGGATACGCAGTATTTT.

The rearrangement links TRBV19 to TRBJ2-1; TRBD2 aligns across 7 bases. V lost 8 bases to trimming and J lost 4 bases; unmatched junction nucleotides: 8. The length of the CDR3 is 14 residues. The V gene's germline CDR1 is LNHDA and CDR2 SQIVND (reference sequence). The CDR3 sequence is CASQDGGGYNEQFF. The CDR3 coding sequence is TGTGCCAGTCAAGATGGGGGGGGGTACAATGAGCAGTTCTTC.

The genes are TRBV7-6 and TRBJ1-6; D gene ambiguous. This CDR3 spans 15 amino acids. V was shortened by 3 bases and J by 1 base, with 7 bases between the two germline ends. CDR1 and CDR2 from the germline V gene are SGHVS and FNYEAQ. The CDR3 reads CASSLRESYNSPLHF. In DNA form, the CDR3 reads TGTGCCAGCAGCTTGAGGGAATCCTATAATTCACCCCTCCACTTT.

The chain joins TRBV2 to TRBJ1-4; 7 bases are shared with TRBD1. J was trimmed by 8 bases and V by 5 bases; bases with no gene match: 11. Germline loops: CDR1 SNHLY, CDR2 FYNNEI. This CDR3 contains 15 residues. The chain's CDR3 is CASSPRQGGREKLFF. The CDR3 DNA sequence: TGTGCCAGCAGTCCCAGACAGGGCGGGAGGGAAAAACTGTTTTTT.

This rearrangement joins TRBV28 to TRBJ2-7; D is ambiguous. The CDR3 is 13 residues long. Germline loops: CDR1 MDHEN, CDR2 SYDVKM. Trimming pared 4 bases from V and 2 bases from J, leaving 9 bases between. The CDR3 sequence: CASSSQNTYEQYF. The CDR3 nucleotides are TGTGCCAGCAGTTCCCAGAACACCTACGAGCAGTACTTC.

The V and J genes are TRBV5-1 and TRBJ2-7; TRBD1 matches 9 bases. Germline assignment: CDR1 SGHRS and CDR2 YFSETQ. The trim removed 2 bases at V and 6 bases at J, leaving 3 bases unmatched. The CDR3 runs to 13 residues. CDR3 protein: CASSLNRGLEQYF. DNA for the CDR3: TGCGCCAGCAGCTTAAACAGGGGGCTCGAGCAGTACTTC.

The V call is TRBV5-1, the J call TRBJ1-1; 8 bases line up with TRBD1. This CDR3 is built from 14 residues. The trim removed 3 bases at V and 2 bases at J, leaving 3 bases unmatched. Germline CDR1 reads SGHRS; CDR2 reads YFSETQ. DNA of the CDR3: TGCGCCAGCAGCTGGACAGGGACTAACACTGAAGCTTTCTTT. The encoded protein is CASSWTGTNTEAFF.

J is TRBJ1-5 and V is TRBV6-6, with D possibly matching TRBD1 (5 bases). CDR1 is MNHNY and CDR2 is SVGAGI in the germline V gene (reference sequence). V was trimmed by 5 bases and J by 12 bases, leaving 11 bases between them. This CDR3 comprises 11 residues. CDR3 sequence reads: CASSRDLNQHF. The CDR3 region has the DNA TGTGCCAGCAGTCGGGACTTGAACCAGCATTTT.

CDR3 sequence: CASTLLGTPGGTGELFF. DNA for the CDR3: TGTGCCAGCACCTTACTCGGCACACCGGGGGGCACCGGGGAGCTGTTTTTT. The chain links TRBV9 to TRBJ2-2; 7 bases map to TRBD2. Germline V gene sequence: CDR1 SGDLS, CDR2 YYNGEE. Unmatched junction bases numbered 15, after V lost 6 bases and J lost 4 bases. CDR3 size: 17 residues.

This clone was found once. The chain is built from TRBV9 and TRBJ2-3; no definite D call. This CDR3 is 14 amino acids long. Germline CDR1 reads SGDLS; CDR2 reads YYNGEE. The V and J ends lost 3 bases and 0 bases respectively, with 8 bases between them. Here the CDR3 reads CASSALVSTDTQYF. The CDR3 DNA sequence: TGTGCCAGCAGCGCCTTAGTAAGCACAGATACGCAGTATTTT. The whole variable domain, filled in from reference TRBV9 and TRBJ2-3, reads DSGVTQTPKHLITATGQRVTLRCSPRSGDLSVYWYQQSLDQGLQFLIQYYNGEERAKGNILERFSAQQFPDLHSELNLSSLELGDSALYFCASSALVSTDTQYFGPGTRLTVL.

The chain uses TRBV5-5 and TRBJ2-7, with TRBD1 matching over 9 bases. In germline, CDR1 is SGHKS, CDR2 YYEKEE (reference sequence). The CDR3 is 13 amino acids. Trimming at V came to 4 bases and at J to 3 bases, leaving 2 bases not matched to a gene. CDR3 DNA sequence: TGTGCCAGCAGCCGGGACAGGGTCTACGAGCAGTACTTC. Its protein product is CASSRDRVYEQYF.

The V gene is TRBV6-2 or TRBV6-3, the J gene TRBJ2-5; 8 nucleotides agree with TRBD1. Germline V gene lookup returns CDR1 MNHEY and CDR2 SVGEGT. J was trimmed by 2 bases and V by 6 bases; bases with no gene match: 8. The CDR3 has 15 amino acids. CDR3 in amino acids: CASSRQGLRQETQYF. CDR3 sequence (DNA): TGTGCCAGCAGCCGACAGGGGCTGCGGCAAGAGACCCAGTACTTC.

This clone showed up just a few times. The rearrangement joins TRBV6-6 to TRBJ1-2; 9 bases are a match to TRBD1. The V segment lost 7 bases and the J segment 3 bases; nucleotides outside the gene matches: 6. The CDR3 totals 14 residues. Germline CDR1 and CDR2: MNHNY and SVGAGI (reference sequence). CDR3 sequence: CASKIQGADYGYTF. CDR3 nucleotide sequence: TGTGCCAGCAAGATACAGGGGGCAGACTATGGCTACACCTTC.